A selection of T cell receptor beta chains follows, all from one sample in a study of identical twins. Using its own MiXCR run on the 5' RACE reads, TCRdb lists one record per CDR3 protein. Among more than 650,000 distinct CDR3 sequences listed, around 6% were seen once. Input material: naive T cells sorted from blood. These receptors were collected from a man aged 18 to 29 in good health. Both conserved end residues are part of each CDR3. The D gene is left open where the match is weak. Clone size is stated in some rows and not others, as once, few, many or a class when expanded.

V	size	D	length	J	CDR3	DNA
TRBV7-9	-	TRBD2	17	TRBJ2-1	CASSLIGAGVGYNEQFF	TGTGCCAGCAGCTTGATTGGCGCGGGAGTAGGATACAATGAGCAGTTCTTC
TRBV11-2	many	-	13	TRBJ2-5	CASSLGVSETQYF	TGTGCCAGCAGCTTAGGCGTTTCGGAGACCCAGTACTTC
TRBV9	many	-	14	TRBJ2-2	CASSTGPEPGELFF	TGTGCCAGCAGCACCGGCCCCGAACCCGGGGAGCTGTTTTTT
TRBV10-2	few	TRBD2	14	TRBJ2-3	CASSGAGVGDTQYF	TGCGCCAGCAGTGGTGCGGGAGTGGGAGATACGCAGTATTTT
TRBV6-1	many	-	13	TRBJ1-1	CASSPRERTEAFF	TGTGCCAGCAGTCCCCGGGAGCGCACTGAAGCTTTCTTT
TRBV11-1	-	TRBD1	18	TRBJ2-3	CASSLGDRGRGHTDTQYF	TGTGCCAGCAGCTTGGGGGACAGGGGAAGAGGACACACAGATACGCAGTATTTT
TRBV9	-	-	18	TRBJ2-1	CASSVGSMFGGSYNEQFF	TGTGCCAGCAGCGTAGGGTCTATGTTCGGAGGGTCCTACAATGAGCAGTTCTTC
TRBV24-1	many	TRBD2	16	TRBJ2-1	CATSGPGTSGYNEQFF	TGTGCCACCAGTGGGCCCGGGACTAGCGGCTACAATGAGCAGTTCTTC
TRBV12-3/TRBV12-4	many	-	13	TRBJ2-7	CASSFGPTYEQYF	TGTGCCAGCAGTTTCGGGCCTACTTACGAGCAGTACTTC
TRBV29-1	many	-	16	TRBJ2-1	CSVEKGGTPRGNEQFF	TGCAGCGTTGAAAAGGGCGGGACCCCCCGAGGCAATGAGCAGTTCTTC
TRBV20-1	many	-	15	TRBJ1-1	CSARGESPASTEAFF	TGCAGTGCTAGAGGGGAAAGTCCAGCTTCCACTGAAGCTTTCTTT
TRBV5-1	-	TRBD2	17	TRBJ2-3	CASSLGNSGRSVDTQYF	TGCGCCAGCAGCTTGGGCAATAGCGGGAGGAGCGTGGATACGCAGTATTTT
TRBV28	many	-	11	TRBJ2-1	CASSAYNEQFF	TGTGCCAGCAGTGCCTACAATGAGCAGTTCTTC
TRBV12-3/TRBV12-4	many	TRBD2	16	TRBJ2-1	CASSLARGLGHNEQFF	TGTGCCAGCAGTTTAGCGCGGGGACTAGGTCACAATGAGCAGTTCTTC
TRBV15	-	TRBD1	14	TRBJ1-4	CATITGQADEKLFF	TGTGCCACCATAACCGGACAGGCTGATGAAAAACTGTTTTTT
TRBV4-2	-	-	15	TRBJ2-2	CASSQDGLRAGELFF	TGTGCCAGCAGCCAGGACGGTCTAAGGGCCGGGGAGCTGTTTTTT
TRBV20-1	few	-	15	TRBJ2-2	CSASLGAPNTGELFF	TGCAGTGCTAGTCTAGGGGCCCCCAACACCGGGGAGCTGTTTTTT
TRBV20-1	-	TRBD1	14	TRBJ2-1	CSASGTGSYNEQFF	TGCAGTGCCAGCGGGACAGGGAGCTACAATGAGCAGTTCTTC
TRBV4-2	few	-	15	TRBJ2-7	CASSQGGTLLDEQYF	TGTGCCAGCAGCCAAGGAGGGACTCTGCTCGACGAGCAGTACTTC
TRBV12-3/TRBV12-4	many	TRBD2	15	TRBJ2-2	CASSSAGGGLGELFF	TGTGCCAGCAGTAGCGCGGGAGGCGGGCTCGGGGAGCTGTTTTTT
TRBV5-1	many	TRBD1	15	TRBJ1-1	CASSRDRARDTEAFF	TGCGCCAGCAGCCGAGACAGGGCAAGGGACACTGAAGCTTTCTTT
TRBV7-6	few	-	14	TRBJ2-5	CASSLVSTQETQYF	TGTGCCAGCAGCTTAGTATCAACCCAAGAGACCCAGTACTTC
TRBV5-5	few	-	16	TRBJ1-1	CASLSSGGGADTEAFF	TGTGCCAGCCTCTCCTCGGGGGGGGGCGCGGACACTGAAGCTTTCTTT
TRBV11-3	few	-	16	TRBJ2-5	CASSSRDRGTQETQYF	TGTGCCAGCAGCTCCCGGGACCGGGGAACCCAAGAGACCCAGTACTTC
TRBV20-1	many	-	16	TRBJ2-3	CSARDLKQALTDTQYF	TGCAGTGCTAGAGATCTTAAGCAGGCACTCACAGATACGCAGTATTTT
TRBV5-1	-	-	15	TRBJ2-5	CASSLTGGPRETQYF	TGCGCCAGCAGCCTGACGGGGGGCCCAAGAGAGACCCAGTACTTC
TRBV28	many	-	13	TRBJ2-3	CASSFGVGDTQYF	TGTGCCAGCAGTTTTGGGGTCGGAGATACGCAGTATTTT
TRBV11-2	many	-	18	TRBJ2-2	CASSLSPSIGSNTGELFF	TGTGCCAGCAGCTTAAGTCCTAGCATCGGGTCGAACACCGGGGAGCTGTTTTTT
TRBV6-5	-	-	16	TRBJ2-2	CASSYLGVAVPRELFF	TGTGCCAGCAGTTACCTCGGGGTTGCGGTCCCCCGGGAGCTGTTTTTT
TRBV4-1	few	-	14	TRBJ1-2	CASSQPGVVYGYTF	TGCGCCAGCAGCCAACCGGGGGTAGTTTATGGCTACACCTTC
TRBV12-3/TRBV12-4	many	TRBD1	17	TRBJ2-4	CASSFWGQGASRNIQYF	TGTGCCAGCAGTTTTTGGGGTCAGGGGGCCTCCAGAAACATTCAGTACTTC
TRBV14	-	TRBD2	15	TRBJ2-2	CASSQTSGYTGELFF	TGTGCCAGCAGCCAGACTAGCGGGTACACCGGGGAGCTGTTTTTT
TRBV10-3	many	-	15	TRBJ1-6	CAIRFSREADSPLHF	TGTGCCATCAGATTTTCCCGGGAAGCAGATTCACCCCTCCACTTT
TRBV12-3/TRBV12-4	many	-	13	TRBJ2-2	CASSFGGAGELFF	TGTGCCAGCAGTTTCGGAGGGGCCGGGGAGCTGTTTTTT
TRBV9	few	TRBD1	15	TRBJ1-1	CASSVVPGGNTEAFF	TGTGCCAGCAGCGTAGTACCAGGGGGGAACACTGAAGCTTTCTTT
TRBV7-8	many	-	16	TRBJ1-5	CASSLANGGVSQPQHF	TGTGCCAGCAGCTTAGCGAACGGGGGCGTCAGTCAGCCCCAGCATTTT
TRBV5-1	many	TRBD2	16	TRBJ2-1	CASSSLAGGFYNEQFF	TGCGCCAGCAGCTCATTAGCGGGAGGGTTCTACAATGAGCAGTTCTTC
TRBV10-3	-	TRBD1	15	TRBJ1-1	CAISESNRGHTEAFF	TGTGCCATCAGTGAGTCGAACAGGGGCCACACTGAAGCTTTCTTT
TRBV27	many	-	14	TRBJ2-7	CASMRPESSYEQYF	TGTGCCAGCATGAGGCCTGAAAGCTCCTACGAGCAGTACTTC
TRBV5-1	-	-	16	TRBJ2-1	CASSLALGVGSNEQFF	TGCGCCAGCAGCTTGGCCTTAGGGGTAGGCTCTAATGAGCAGTTCTTC
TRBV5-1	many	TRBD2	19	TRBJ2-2	CASSSKRTSGRTWAGELFF	TGCGCCAGCAGCTCCAAAAGGACTAGCGGGAGGACCTGGGCCGGGGAGCTGTTTTTT
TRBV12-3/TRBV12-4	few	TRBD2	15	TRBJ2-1	CATSWASGQNNEQFF	TGTGCCACATCCTGGGCTAGCGGGCAAAACAATGAGCAGTTCTTC
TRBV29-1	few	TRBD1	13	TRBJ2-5	CSVEGARSETQYF	TGCAGCGTAGAGGGGGCGCGGTCGGAGACCCAGTACTTC
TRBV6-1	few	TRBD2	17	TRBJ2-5	CASSDAGTSGRKETQYF	TGTGCCAGCAGTGACGCCGGGACTAGCGGGAGGAAAGAGACCCAGTACTTC
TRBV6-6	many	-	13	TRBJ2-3	CASSYLGTDTQYF	TGTGCCAGCAGTTACTTGGGCACAGATACGCAGTATTTT
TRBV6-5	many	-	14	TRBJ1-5	CASSYSRSDQPQHF	TGTGCCAGCAGTTACTCGAGGAGTGATCAGCCCCAGCATTTT
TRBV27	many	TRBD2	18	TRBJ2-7	CASSPGLAGNGDRYEQYF	TGTGCCAGCAGTCCCGGACTAGCGGGCAACGGAGATCGCTACGAGCAGTACTTC
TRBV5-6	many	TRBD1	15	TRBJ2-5	CASSSPGQGKETQYF	TGTGCCAGCAGCTCTCCGGGACAGGGGAAGGAGACCCAGTACTTC
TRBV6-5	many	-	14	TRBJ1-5	CASSFGGRGGSQHF	TGTGCCAGCAGTTTCGGGGGCCGTGGGGGTTCCCAGCATTTT
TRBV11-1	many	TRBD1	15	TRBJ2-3	CASSPGTGSTDTQYF	TGTGCCAGCAGCCCCGGGACAGGGAGCACAGATACGCAGTATTTT
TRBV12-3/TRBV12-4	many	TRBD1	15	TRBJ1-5	CASSLGDSPNQPQHF	TGTGCCAGCAGTTTGGGGGACAGTCCCAATCAGCCCCAGCATTTT
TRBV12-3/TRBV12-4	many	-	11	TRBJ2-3	CASKETDTQYF	TGTGCCAGCAAGGAAACAGATACGCAGTATTTT
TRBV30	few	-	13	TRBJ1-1	CAWTPIGWAEAFF	TGTGCCTGGACACCCATAGGGTGGGCTGAAGCTTTCTTT
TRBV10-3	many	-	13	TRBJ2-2	CAISEGATTELFF	TGTGCCATCAGTGAGGGGGCCACCACCGAGCTGTTTTTT